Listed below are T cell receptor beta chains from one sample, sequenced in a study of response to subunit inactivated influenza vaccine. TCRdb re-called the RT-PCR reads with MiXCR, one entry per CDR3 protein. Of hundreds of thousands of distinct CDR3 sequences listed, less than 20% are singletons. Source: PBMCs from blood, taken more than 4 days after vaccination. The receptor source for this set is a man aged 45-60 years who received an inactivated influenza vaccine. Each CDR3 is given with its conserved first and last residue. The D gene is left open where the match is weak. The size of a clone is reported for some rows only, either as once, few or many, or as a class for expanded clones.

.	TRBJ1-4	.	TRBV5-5	TGTGCCAGCAGCTTGTCTTTTTCGGCTTATAATGAAAAACTGTTTTTT	CASSLSFSAYNEKLFF
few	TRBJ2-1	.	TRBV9	TGTGCCAGCAGCGTAGCCCTGACTAGGTCGGAGCAGTTCTTC	CASSVALTRSEQFF
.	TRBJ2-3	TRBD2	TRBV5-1	TGCGCCAGCAGCCTGGGACTAGCGGGAGTAGCTACGCAGTATTTT	CASSLGLAGVATQYF
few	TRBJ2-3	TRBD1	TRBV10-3	TGTGCCATAGGGGGACAGGGAACAGATACGCAGTATTTT	CAIGGQGTDTQYF
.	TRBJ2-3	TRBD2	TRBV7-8	TGTGCCAGCAGCCCTACGGGCGGGAGATATGGCACAGATACGCAGTATTTT	CASSPTGGRYGTDTQYF
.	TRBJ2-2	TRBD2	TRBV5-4	TGTGCCAGCAGCTTGCCTAGCGGGATTCACACCGGGGAGCTGTTTTTT	CASSLPSGIHTGELFF
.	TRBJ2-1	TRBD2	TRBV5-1	TGCGCCAGCAGCTTGGTGCCGGGGGGGGGCCTCAATGAGCAGTTCTTC	CASSLVPGGGLNEQFF
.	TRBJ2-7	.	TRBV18	TGTGCCAGCTCACCACCGGGCCTGCCGAGCGAGCTGTACTTC	CASSPPGLPSELYF
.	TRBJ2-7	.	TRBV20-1	TGCAGTGCTAGGCCCCGCGGACTACTGGGGGAGCAGTACTTC	CSARPRGLLGEQYF
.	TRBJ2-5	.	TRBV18	TGTGCCAGCTCACCACCGGGGACCGCCTTACAAGAGACCCAGTACTTC	CASSPPGTALQETQYF
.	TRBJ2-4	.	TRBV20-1	TGCAGTGCTGGGCTACTAGCCAAAAACATTCAGTACTTC	CSAGLLAKNIQYF
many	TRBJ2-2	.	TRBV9	TGTGCCAGCAGCGAATCCGACGGGGAGCTGTTTTTT	CASSESDGELFF
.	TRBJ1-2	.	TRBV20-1	TGCAGTGCTACTGACGCGAACGATGGCTACACCTTC	CSATDANDGYTF
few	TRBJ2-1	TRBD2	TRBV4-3	TGCGCCAGCAGCCAGAGATTTGAATTGGCGGGAGTACTACGGCAGTTCTTC	CASSQRFELAGVLRQFF
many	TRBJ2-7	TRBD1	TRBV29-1	TGCAGCGTTGGGACAGGCACTTCTTACGAGCAGTACTTC	CSVGTGTSYEQYF
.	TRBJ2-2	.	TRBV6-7	TGTGCCAGCAGTTACGGCTGGGTTCACACCGGGGAGCTGTTTTTT	CASSYGWVHTGELFF
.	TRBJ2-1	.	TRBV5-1	TGCGCCAGCAGCTTGTCCCCGGACTCCGGATACAATGAGCAGTTCTTC	CASSLSPDSGYNEQFF
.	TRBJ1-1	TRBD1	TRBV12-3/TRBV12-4	TGTGCCAGCAGTTCCCGGGACAGCACTGAAGCTTTCTTT	CASSSRDSTEAFF
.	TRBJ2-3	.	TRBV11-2	TGTGCCAGCAGCTTAATGTTTACTGCTAGCACAGATACGCAGTATTTT	CASSLMFTASTDTQYF
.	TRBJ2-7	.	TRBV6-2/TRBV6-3	TGTGCCAGCAGTTACTATTCTGGGTCGGAGCAGTACTTC	CASSYYSGSEQYF
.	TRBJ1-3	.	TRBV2	TGTGCCAGCAGTGAAGCTGATAGGGGGAGTGGAAACACCATATATTTT	CASSEADRGSGNTIYF
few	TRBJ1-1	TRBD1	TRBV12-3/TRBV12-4	TGTGCCAGCAGTGTCTCCGGGACAGGGGCTCTGAACACTGAAGCTTTCTTT	CASSVSGTGALNTEAFF
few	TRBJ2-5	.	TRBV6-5	TGTGCCAGCAGTTACGCGCGTGCAGGGCCGGAGACCCAGTACTTC	CASSYARAGPETQYF
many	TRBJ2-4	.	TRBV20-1	TGCAGTGCCCCCGCGTCGGCCCTAAACAGCATTCAGTACTTC	CSAPASALNSIQYF
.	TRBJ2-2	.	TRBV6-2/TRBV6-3	TGTGCCAGCAGAGTGGACCTAACGAACACCGGGGAGCTGTTTTTT	CASRVDLTNTGELFF
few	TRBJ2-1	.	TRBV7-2	TGTGCCAGCAGCACCCGAACCTACAATGAGCAGTTCTTC	CASSTRTYNEQFF
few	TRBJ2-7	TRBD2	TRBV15	TGTGCCACCAGCAGAGATATTAGCGGGGGGCTCAGGCAGTACTTC	CATSRDISGGLRQYF
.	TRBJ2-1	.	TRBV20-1	TGCAGTGCTAGCCCCTCTAGCGACCCTTACAATGAGCAGTTCTTC	CSASPSSDPYNEQFF
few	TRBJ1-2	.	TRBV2	TGTGCCAGCAGTAGTTCGGCAGGTAGAGACTATGGCTACACCTTC	CASSSSAGRDYGYTF
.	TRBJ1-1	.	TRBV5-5	TGTGCCAGCAGCTGGTCAGGGGCAAACACTGAAGCTTTCTTT	CASSWSGANTEAFF
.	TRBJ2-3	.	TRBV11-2	TGTGCCAGCAGCCGTGGGACTTATCCTAGCACAGATACGCAGTATTTT	CASSRGTYPSTDTQYF
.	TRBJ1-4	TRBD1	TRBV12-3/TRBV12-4	TGTGCCAGCGGAATAGGGGACAGGGTCGAAAAACTGTTTTTT	CASGIGDRVEKLFF
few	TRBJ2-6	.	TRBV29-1	TGCAGCGTTGTTCCGTCTGGTGGGGCCAACGTCCTGACTTTC	CSVVPSGGANVLTF
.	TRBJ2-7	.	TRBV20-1	TGCAGTGCTAGAGGCAGGTCTAGCTCCTACGAGCAGTACTTC	CSARGRSSSYEQYF
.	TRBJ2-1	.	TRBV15	TGTGCCACCAGAACTAGAGAGGAATCCAATGAGCAGTTCTTC	CATRTREESNEQFF
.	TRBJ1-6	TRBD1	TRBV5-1	TGCGCCAGCAGCTTGGTAACAGGGGGTGATTCACCCCTCCACTTT	CASSLVTGGDSPLHF
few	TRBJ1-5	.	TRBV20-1	TGCAGTGCTACCCACCCGGGGAATCAGCCCCAGCATTTT	CSATHPGNQPQHF
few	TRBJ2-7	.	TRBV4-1	TGCGCCAGCAGCCAAGGAATTGGGGACGAGCAGTACTTC	CASSQGIGDEQYF
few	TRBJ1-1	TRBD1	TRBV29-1	TGCAGCGTGATGACAGGGGGCACTGAAGCTTTCTTT	CSVMTGGTEAFF
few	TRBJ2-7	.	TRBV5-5	TGTGCCAGCAGCTCGGGACACCGGATGAACTACGAGCAGTACTTC	CASSSGHRMNYEQYF
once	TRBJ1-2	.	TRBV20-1	TGCAGACGCGGGGCCCCTCGGGGTGGCTACACCTTC	CRRGAPRGGYTF
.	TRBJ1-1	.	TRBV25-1	TGTGCCAGCACTAATGAACAGGGTTACACTGAAGCTTTCTTT	CASTNEQGYTEAFF
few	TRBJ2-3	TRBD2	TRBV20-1	TGCAGTGCTGCGGGGGGCCGGGGCACAGATACGCAGTATTTT	CSAAGGRGTDTQYF
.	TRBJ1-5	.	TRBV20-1	TGCAGTGCTAGAAGAGGGGCGTATTATCAGCCCCAGCATTTT	CSARRGAYYQPQHF
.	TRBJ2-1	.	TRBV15	TGTGCCACCAGCCCCCGACTGGAAGCACGCAATGAGCAGTTCTTC	CATSPRLEARNEQFF
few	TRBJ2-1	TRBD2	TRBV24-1	TGTGCCACCAGTGATTTGGTAGCGGGCGTTTACAATGAGCAGTTCTTC	CATSDLVAGVYNEQFF
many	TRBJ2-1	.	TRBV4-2	TGTGCCAGCAGCCAAGATGGAACAGTCTACAATGAGCAGTTCTTC	CASSQDGTVYNEQFF
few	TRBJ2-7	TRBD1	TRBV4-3	TGCGCCAGCAGCCCGACCGGGACAGGGCGCTACGAGCAGTACTTC	CASSPTGTGRYEQYF
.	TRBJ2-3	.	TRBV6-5	TGTGCCAGCAGTTACGTGGGGGTTGCTCCAGATACGCAGTATTTT	CASSYVGVAPDTQYF
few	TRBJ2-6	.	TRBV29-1	TGCAGCGTTGGAGGAGTCTCTGGGGCCAACGTCCTGACTTTC	CSVGGVSGANVLTF
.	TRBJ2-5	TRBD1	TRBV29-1	TGCAGCACGTGGGACAGGGGTGAGACCCAGTACTTC	CSTWDRGETQYF